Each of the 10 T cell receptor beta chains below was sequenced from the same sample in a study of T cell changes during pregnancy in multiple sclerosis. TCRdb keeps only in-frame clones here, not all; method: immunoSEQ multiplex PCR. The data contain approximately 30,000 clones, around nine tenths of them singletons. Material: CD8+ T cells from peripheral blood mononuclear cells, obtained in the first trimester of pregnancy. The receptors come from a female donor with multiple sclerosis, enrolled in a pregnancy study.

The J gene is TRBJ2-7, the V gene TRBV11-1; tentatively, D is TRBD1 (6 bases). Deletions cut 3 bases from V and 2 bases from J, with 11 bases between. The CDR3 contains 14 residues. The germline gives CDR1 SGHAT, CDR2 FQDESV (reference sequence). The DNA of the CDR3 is TGTGCCAGCAGCTTGGACAGTGGGACCTACGAGCAGTACTTC. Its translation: CASSLDSGTYEQYF.

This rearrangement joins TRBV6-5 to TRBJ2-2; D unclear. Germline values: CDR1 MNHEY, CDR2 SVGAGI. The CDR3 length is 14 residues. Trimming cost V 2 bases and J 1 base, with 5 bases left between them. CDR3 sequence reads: CASSYNGNTGELFF. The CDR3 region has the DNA TGTGCCAGCAGTTACAACGGGAACACCGGGGAGCTGTTTTTT.

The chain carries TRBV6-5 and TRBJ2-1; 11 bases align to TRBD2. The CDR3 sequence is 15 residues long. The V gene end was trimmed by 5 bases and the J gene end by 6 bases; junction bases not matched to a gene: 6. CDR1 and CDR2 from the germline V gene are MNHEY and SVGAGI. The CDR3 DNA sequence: TGTGCCAGCAGTCAACTAGCGGGAGTGGGCAATGAGCAGTTCTTC. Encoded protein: CASSQLAGVGNEQFF.

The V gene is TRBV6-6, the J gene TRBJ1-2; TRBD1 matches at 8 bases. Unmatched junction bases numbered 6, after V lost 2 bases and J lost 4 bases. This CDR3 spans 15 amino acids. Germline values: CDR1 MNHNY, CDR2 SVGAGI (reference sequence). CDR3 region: CASSYATGVSYGYTF. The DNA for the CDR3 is TGTGCCAGCAGTTACGCGACAGGGGTTTCCTATGGCTACACCTTC.

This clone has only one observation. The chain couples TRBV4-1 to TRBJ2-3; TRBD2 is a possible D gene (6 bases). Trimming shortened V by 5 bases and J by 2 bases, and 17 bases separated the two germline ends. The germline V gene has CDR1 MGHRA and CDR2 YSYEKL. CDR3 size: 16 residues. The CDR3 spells CASSTILGRTTDTQYF. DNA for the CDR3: TGCGCCAGCAGCACCATCCTAGGGAGGACCACAGATACGCAGTATTTT.

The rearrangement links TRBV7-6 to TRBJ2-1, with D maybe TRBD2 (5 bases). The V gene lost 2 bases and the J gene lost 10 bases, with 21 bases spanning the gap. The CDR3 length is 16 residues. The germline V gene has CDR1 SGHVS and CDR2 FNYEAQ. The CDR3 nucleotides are TGTGCCAGCAGCTTAACTGACTATACCAATGACTTGGAGCAGTTCTTC. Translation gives CASSLTDYTNDLEQFF.

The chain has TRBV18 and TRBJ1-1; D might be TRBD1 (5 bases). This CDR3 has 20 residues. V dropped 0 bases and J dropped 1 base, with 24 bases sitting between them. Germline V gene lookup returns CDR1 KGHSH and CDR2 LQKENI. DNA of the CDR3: TGTGCCAGCTCACCACCGATACGTTTGGGGCTCTCCCGGAGGAACACTGAAGCTTTCTTT. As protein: CASSPPIRLGLSRRNTEAFF.

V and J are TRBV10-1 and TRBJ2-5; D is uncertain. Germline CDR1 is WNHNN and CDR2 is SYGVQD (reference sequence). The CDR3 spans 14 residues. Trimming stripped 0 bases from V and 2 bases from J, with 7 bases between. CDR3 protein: CASSESSMQETQYF. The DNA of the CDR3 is TGCGCCAGCAGTGAGTCGAGTATGCAAGAGACCCAGTACTTC.

In DNA form, the CDR3 reads TGTGCCAGCAGTACCAGGGAGAACACTGAAGCTTTCTTT. It translates to CASSTRENTEAFF. This chain uses TRBV6-1 with TRBJ1-1; D possibly corresponds to TRBD1 (5 bases). Trimming removed 5 bases at V and 1 base at J, with 8 bases between. The CDR3 totals 13 residues. CDR1 MNHNS and CDR2 SASEGT come from the germline V gene.

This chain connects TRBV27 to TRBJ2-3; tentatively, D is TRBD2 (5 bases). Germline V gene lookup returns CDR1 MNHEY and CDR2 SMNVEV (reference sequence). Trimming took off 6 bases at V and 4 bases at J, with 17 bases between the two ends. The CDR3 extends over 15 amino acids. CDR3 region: CASSPDSRVADTQYF. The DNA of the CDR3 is TGTGCCAGCAGCCCGGACTCCCGGGTCGCAGATACGCAGTATTTT.